This T cell receptor beta chain is from a study of shared clonotypes between healthy human individuals (dated by TCRdb to between 2020 and 2021). For the study in its entirety: The cohort comprised a couple of women and a few men aged 18 to 49 years. For each donor, CD4 naive and CD4 memory were each given three plates, CD8 naive was given two plates, and CD8 memory was given one plate. Leukapheresis yielded between about 0.9 and 8.9 billion PBMCs per donor. To increase sequencing depth and limit assay-specific biases, different laboratories used diverse techniques to prepare libraries and sequence TCR repertoires. Blood TCR repertoires of five healthy adults were deeply sequenced to estimate repertoire size and the extent of clonotype sharing between individuals.

About this clone itself: What this receptor recognizes is not known. The input lacks base qualities; no much larger clone sits a single base away.

Points the paper makes about the study in general: Larger estimated clonotype richness was generally found for naive subsets than for memory subsets. Sampling was limited to blood, and TCR repertoires in tissue likely differ from TCR repertoires in blood. Sharing across several donors was observed for roughly 5.4% of naive CD4, under 4% of naive CD8, 2% to 2.5% of memory CD4, and less than 0.45% of memory CD8 clonotypes. Compared with non-shared clonotypes, clonotypes shared by all four sorted-subset donors had higher generation probabilities. Pairwise subsampling led to the expectation that sequencing depth would affect the degree of clonotype sharing among donors. Rarefaction of sorted-subset datasets indicated incomplete sequencing despite the large sequencing depth. Because the study included a small number of donors, the genetic and exposure-history diversity represented was limited.

Using the deep immunoSEQ assay, multiplex PCR amplified TCR CDR3 regions from genomic DNA. For each cell subset, the extracted genomic DNA was distributed evenly across all wells of several immunoSEQ 96-well plates, and each plate served as one replicate. Each replicate PCR for sorted subsets received about 210 ng genomic DNA, equal to about 30,000 T cell genomes. Purified libraries were measured with a Qubit 3.0 fluorometer, size-checked on a Bioanalyzer 2100, and measured again with the KAPA Library Quantification kit. Every immunoSEQ 96-well plate was sequenced on a separate single-read 150-cycle Illumina NextSeq 550 flow cell. The original methods were these. Because the immunoSEQ output included only junctional sequences and no quality scores, the filtering could not be the same as the filtering used for full-length reads. To assign V/J genes and CDR3, sequences were annotated using PyIR, a Python wrapper for IgBLAST v1.9, with IMGT germline references. Reads with weak V/J assignments (E-value above 1e-6), missing CDR3, stop codons, out-of-frame junctions, or ambiguous translated residues were removed. V3J clonotypes were defined by identical inferred V gene, J gene, and CDR3 amino acid sequence. To compute the percentage overlap between repertoires, the number of shared unique clonotypes was divided by the size of the smaller repertoire. Repertoire richness was assessed with RTK rarefaction, the Chao1 estimator, and Recon v2.1 estimates of unobserved clonotypes. Generation probabilities for all TCRbeta clonotypes obtained by the gDNA method from four donors were computed using OLGA. In its TCRdb copy, this immuneACCESS table keeps in-frame sequences only and misses some clones. Where compared with another copy, unresolved V genes explain less than half of these, and the others have no known cause. Clone size and the V and J calls come from that table; the DNA yielded D and trimming. Within this sample are under 600,000 clones, with roughly 98% of them counted one time only. The ten largest clones represent 0.3% of the sample.

For the CD8 naive samples, CD45RO-negative cells were positively selected for CCR7, yielding a CD45RA+CCR7+ population from which TemRA cells were excluded. Healthy HIV-negative adults with no recently reported acute infections or vaccinations were included as donors. Every donor was a Caucasian adult living in Nashville, Tennessee, USA. Blood was collected by leukapheresis, and PBMCs were isolated by Ficoll-Histopaque density gradient centrifugation and then cryopreserved in liquid nitrogen vapor phase. Analytical flow cytometry was used to check the purity and quantity of every magnetically sorted T cell population. Genomic DNA was isolated from every sorted fraction and measured by UV absorbance on a Nanodrop 2000c. There are 15 amino acids in the CDR3, from cysteine to phenylalanine inclusive. The only DNA kept is the CDR3, 45 bases in frame from the first base. As encoded in the germline V gene, CDR1 is SGHVS while CDR2 is FNYEAQ. Germline trimming amounts to 1 base on V and 9 bases on J, with 12 as the count of junction bases outside the gene matches.

Sequences were obtained from naive CD8+ T cells sorted from blood. The intended sense of this specimen's cell subset or site label: CD45RA+CCR7+. This chain is built from TRBV7-6 and TRBJ2-7; 7 bases in between match TRBD1. This clonotype originated in a man between 25 and 39 years old in good health. The DNA reads as follows: TGTGCCAGCAGCTTAGAATCAGCCGAGGACAGGCGGCAGTACTTC. This is translated as CASSLESAEDRRQYF.